The present T cell receptor beta chain was sequenced within a study of T cell repertoires in cytomegalovirus infection. As concerns this clonotype: Its antigen is as yet unknown.

Germline lookup yields CDR1 SGHAT and CDR2 FQNNGV. The J segment lost 6 bases and the V segment lost 1 base, leaving 7 bases of the junction unmatched. This CDR3 has 15 amino acids. In TCRdb, the reads were re-called with MiXCR into one record per CDR3 protein. Here the sample spans about 52,000 distinct CDR3 sequences, around a fifth being singletons. This receptor was identified in a human donor in good health (CMV status not recorded). Some clones in this sample may be carry-over from other donors' samples. The rearrangement uses TRBV11-2 and TRBJ2-3, with 7 bases fitting TRBD2. The sample was CD8+ T cells from cultured PBMCs, taken from culture after CMV antigen stimulation. CDR3 region: CASSLGGLRGDTQYF. The CDR3 region has the DNA TGTGCCAGCAGCTTAGGGGGACTACGCGGGGATACGCAGTATTTT.